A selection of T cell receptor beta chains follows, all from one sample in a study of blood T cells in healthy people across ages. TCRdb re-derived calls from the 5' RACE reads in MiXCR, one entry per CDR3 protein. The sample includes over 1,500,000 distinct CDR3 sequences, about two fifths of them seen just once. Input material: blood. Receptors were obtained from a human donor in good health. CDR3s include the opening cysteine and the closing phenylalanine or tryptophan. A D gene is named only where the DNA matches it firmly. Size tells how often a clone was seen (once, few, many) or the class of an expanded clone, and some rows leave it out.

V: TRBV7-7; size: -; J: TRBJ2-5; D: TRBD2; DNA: TGTGCTAGCAGCTTATCGACTAGCCGGGGGGAGACCCAGTACTTC; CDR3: CASSLSTSRGETQYF
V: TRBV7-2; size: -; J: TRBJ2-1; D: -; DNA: TGTGCCAGCAGCTTAGTAGCGCACACAACTCTCGGAGTGGAGCAGTTCTTC; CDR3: CASSLVAHTTLGVEQFF
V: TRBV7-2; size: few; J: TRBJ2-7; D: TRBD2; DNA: TGTGCCGGCAGCAACCCGGGAGGGTACGAGCAGTACTTC; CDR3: CAGSNPGGYEQYF
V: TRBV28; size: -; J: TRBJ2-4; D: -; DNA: TGTGCCAGCAGTAACCTCTACGGGCAGTACTTC; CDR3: CASSNLYGQYF
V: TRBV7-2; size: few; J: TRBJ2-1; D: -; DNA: TGTGCCAGCAGCCTCCCGGTCGTGGGCTACAATGAGCAGTTCTTC; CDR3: CASSLPVVGYNEQFF
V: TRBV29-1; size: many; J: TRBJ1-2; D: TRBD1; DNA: TGCAGCGTCGGGGGACAGGATTATGGCTACACCTTC; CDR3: CSVGGQDYGYTF
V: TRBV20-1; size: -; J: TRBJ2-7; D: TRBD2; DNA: TGCAGTGCTAGAGTTCCGGGACTAGCTCCCGAGCAGTACTTC; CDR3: CSARVPGLAPEQYF
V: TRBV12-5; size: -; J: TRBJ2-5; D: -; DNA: TGTGCTAGTGCCCCAGGGCTTCCTCTTTGGGAGACCCAGTACTTC; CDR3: CASAPGLPLWETQYF
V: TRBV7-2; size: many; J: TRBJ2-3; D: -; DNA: TGTGCCAGCAGCTTGTTAGAGGGCACAGATACGCAGTATTTT; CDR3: CASSLLEGTDTQYF
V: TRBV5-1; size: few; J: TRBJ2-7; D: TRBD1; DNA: TGCGCCAGCAGCCGGACAGGGACGACCTACGAGCAGTACTTC; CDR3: CASSRTGTTYEQYF
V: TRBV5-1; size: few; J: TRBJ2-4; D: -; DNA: TGCGCCAGCAGCTTGTCCCCAGAACTAGCCAAAAACATTCAGTACTTC; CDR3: CASSLSPELAKNIQYF
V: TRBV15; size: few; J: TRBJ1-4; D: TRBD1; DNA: TGTGCCACCAGCAGAAACAGGGGGACTAATGAAAAACTGTTTTTT; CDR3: CATSRNRGTNEKLFF
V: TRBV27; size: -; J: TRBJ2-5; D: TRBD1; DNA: TGTGCCAGCAGTGTCCTTGGGACAGAAGAGACCCAGTACTTC; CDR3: CASSVLGTEETQYF
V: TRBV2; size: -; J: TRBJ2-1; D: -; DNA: TGTGCCAGCACGAGAGGGACCGCCAAAACTTACAATGAGCAGTTCTTC; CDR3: CASTRGTAKTYNEQFF
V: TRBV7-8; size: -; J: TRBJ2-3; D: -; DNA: TGTGCCAGCAGCCCAGGGGTCTTAAGAAGCACAGATACGCAGTATTTT; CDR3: CASSPGVLRSTDTQYF
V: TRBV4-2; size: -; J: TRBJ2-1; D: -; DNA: TGTGCCAGCAGCCAAGATTTCGGTGGCGGGGCCGTATACAATGAGCAGTTCTTC; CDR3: CASSQDFGGGAVYNEQFF
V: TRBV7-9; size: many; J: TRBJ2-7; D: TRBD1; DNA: TGTGCCAGCAGTGCTCCGGGACAGGGGGCCTACGAGCAGTACTTC; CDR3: CASSAPGQGAYEQYF
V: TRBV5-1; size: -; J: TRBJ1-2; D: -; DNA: TGCGCCAGCAGCTTCCCGTCGGGGGGCTACACCTTC; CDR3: CASSFPSGGYTF
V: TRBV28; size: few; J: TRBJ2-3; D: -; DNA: TGTGCCAGCAGTTGGACAGAGACTAGCACAGATACGCAGTATTTT; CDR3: CASSWTETSTDTQYF
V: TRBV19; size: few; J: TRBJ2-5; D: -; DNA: TGTGCCAGTAGTATTTTCGGAAGCATCGAGACCCAGTACTTC; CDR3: CASSIFGSIETQYF
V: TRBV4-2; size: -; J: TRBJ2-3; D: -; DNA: TGTGCCAGCAGCCAAGATGGAAACGGGGATTCAGATACGCAGTATTTT; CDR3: CASSQDGNGDSDTQYF
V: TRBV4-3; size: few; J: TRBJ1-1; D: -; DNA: TGCGCCAGCAGCCAAGAACAGGGCCGGAACACTGAAGCTTTCTTT; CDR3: CASSQEQGRNTEAFF
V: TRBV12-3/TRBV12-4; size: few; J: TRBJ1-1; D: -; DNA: TGTGCCAGCAGTCCGGGATTGGGGTCGGACACTGAAGCTTTCTTT; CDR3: CASSPGLGSDTEAFF
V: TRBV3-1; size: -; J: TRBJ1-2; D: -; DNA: TGTGCCAGCAGCCAGCGGGGAATGGGTGGCTACACCTTC; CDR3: CASSQRGMGGYTF
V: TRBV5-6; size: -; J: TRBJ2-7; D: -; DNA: TGTGCCAGCAGCTTTAGCCTTTACTACGAGCAGTACTTC; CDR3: CASSFSLYYEQYF
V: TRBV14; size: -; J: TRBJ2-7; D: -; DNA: TGTGCCAGCAGCCAACGGGGGGCCTTAGGGTACGAGCAGTACTTC; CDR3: CASSQRGALGYEQYF
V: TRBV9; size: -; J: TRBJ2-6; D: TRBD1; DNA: TGTGCCAGCAGCGTAGCGAGGACAGGGGTCTCTGGGGACAACGTCCTGACTTTC; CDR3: CASSVARTGVSGDNVLTF
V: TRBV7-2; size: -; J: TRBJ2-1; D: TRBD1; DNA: TGTGCCAGCAGTCGCAGAACCGGGACAGGGGTCTACAATGAGCAGTTCTTC; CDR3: CASSRRTGTGVYNEQFF
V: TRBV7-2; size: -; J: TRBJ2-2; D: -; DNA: TGTGCCAGCAGCTTCTTCACCGGGGAGCTGTTTTTT; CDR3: CASSFFTGELFF
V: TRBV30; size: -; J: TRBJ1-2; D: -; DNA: TGTGCCTGGAGTTTGTCCGGGACCTCTGGCTACACCTTC; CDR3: CAWSLSGTSGYTF
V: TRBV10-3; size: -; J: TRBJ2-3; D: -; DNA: TGTGCCATCAGTGAGTCATTTTCCAGCACAGATACGCAGTATTTT; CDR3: CAISESFSSTDTQYF
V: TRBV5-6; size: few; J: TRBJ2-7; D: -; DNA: TGTGCCAGCATGTTGCAGGCAATCAGAACCTACGAGCAGTACTTC; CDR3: CASMLQAIRTYEQYF
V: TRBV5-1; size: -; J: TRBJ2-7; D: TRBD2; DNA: TGCGCCAGCAGCTTGGTAAGCGGGGACCGACACGAGCAGTACTTC; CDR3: CASSLVSGDRHEQYF
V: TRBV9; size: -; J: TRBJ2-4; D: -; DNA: TGTGCCAGCAGCGGAGCCCGGGGACTCAGCAAAAACATTCAGTACTTC; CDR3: CASSGARGLSKNIQYF
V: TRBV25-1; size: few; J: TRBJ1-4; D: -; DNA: TGTGCCAGCAGTGTTTACGAAAAACTGTTTTTT; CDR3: CASSVYEKLFF
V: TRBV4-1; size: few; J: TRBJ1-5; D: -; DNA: TGCGCCAGCCCACAGAGGACTAGCAATCAGCCCCAGCATTTT; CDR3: CASPQRTSNQPQHF
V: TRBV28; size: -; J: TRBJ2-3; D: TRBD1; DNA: TGTGCCAGCAGTGGACAGGGATCGAGTACGCAGTATTTT; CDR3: CASSGQGSSTQYF
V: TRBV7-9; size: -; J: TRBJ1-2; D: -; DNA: TGTGCCAGCTTGCCCGACAATGACTATGGCTACACCTTC; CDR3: CASLPDNDYGYTF